The next 19 T cell receptor beta chains were all read from a single sample in a study of T cell clones after liver transplantation. Assay: immunoSEQ multiplex PCR; the TCRdb copy retains only in-frame clones and omits some. This table has under 55,000 clones, around 85% appearing once. The material sequenced was CD8+ T cells from blood, taken 12 months after liver transplant. These TCRs come from a human patient who received a liver transplant. The graft donor may account for some of the T cells.

Relative to its sample, this clone is medium-sized. The chain recombines TRBV4-3 with TRBJ1-5; D unclear. Germline CDR1 and CDR2: LGHNA and YSLEER. This CDR3 comprises 15 residues. V gave up 1 base and J gave up 4 bases, with 11 bases separating them. CDR3 DNA sequence: TGCGCCAGCAGCCAAGTCCCAGGAGCTAATCAGCCCCAGCATTTT. Translating gives CASSQVPGANQPQHF.

This rearrangement joins TRBV28 to TRBJ1-5; TRBD1 matches at 8 bases. From germline, CDR1 is MDHEN and CDR2 SYDVKM. The trim removed 5 bases at V and 0 bases at J, leaving 6 bases unmatched. This CDR3 has 16 residues. CDR3 region: CASSLGQGYSNQPQHF. In DNA, the CDR3 is TGTGCCAGCAGTCTAGGACAGGGTTATAGCAATCAGCCCCAGCATTTT.

The chain employs TRBV11-2 and TRBJ1-1, with a tentative D call TRBD1 (5 bases). CDR1 is SGHAT, CDR2 FQNNGV, per germline. This CDR3 has 15 amino acids. V dropped 1 base and J dropped 0 bases, with 9 bases sitting between them. The DNA of the CDR3 is TGTGCCAGCAGCTTAGCCGGGGGTATGAACACTGAAGCTTTCTTT. This translates into CASSLAGGMNTEAFF.

Only one count was recorded for this clone. V usage is TRBV7-6 and J usage is TRBJ2-3; TRBD2 might be the D (6 bases). From germline, CDR1 is SGHVS and CDR2 FNYEAQ. Deletions cut 4 bases from V and 3 bases from J, with 8 bases between. This CDR3 is 13 amino acids long. The CDR3: CASSSGRTDTQYF. The CDR3 DNA reads TGTGCCAGCAGCTCGGGGAGGACAGATACGCAGTATTTT. Based on the CDR3 plus reference TRBV7-6 and TRBJ2-3, the full variable domain is GAGVSQSPRYKVTKRGQDVALRCDPISGHVSLYWYRQALGQGPEFLTYFNYEAQQDKSGLPNDRFSAERPEGSISTLTIQRTEQRDSAMYRCASSSGRTDTQYFGPGTRLTVL.

The V gene is TRBV9, the J gene TRBJ2-7; 8 nucleotides align to TRBD2. V lost 0 bases and J lost 2; bases outside the gene matches: 4. Looked up from germline, CDR1 is SGDLS and CDR2 is YYNGEE. The length of the CDR3 is 15 residues. Here the CDR3 reads CASSVGSGAAYEQYF. The CDR3 DNA reads as TGTGCCAGCAGCGTAGGTAGCGGGGCCGCCTACGAGCAGTACTTC. Full variable domain (missing parts from reference TRBV9 and TRBJ2-7): DSGVTQTPKHLITATGQRVTLRCSPRSGDLSVYWYQQSLDQGLQFLIQYYNGEERAKGNILERFSAQQFPDLHSELNLSSLELGDSALYFCASSVGSGAAYEQYFGPGTRLTVT.

The rearrangement links TRBV11-2 to TRBJ2-3, with 7 bases lining up with TRBD2. CDR1 and CDR2 (germline): SGHAT, FQNNGV. The CDR3 length is 15 residues. V lost 5 bases, J lost 7 bases, and 12 bases stayed unmatched. Here the CDR3 reads CASSLGAGPLNTQYF. The CDR3 DNA is TGTGCCAGCAGCCTAGGAGCGGGACCCTTAAATACGCAGTATTTT.

J is TRBJ2-2 and V is TRBV6-5; D gene unclear. V lost 8 bases and J 8 bases, leaving 12 bases between the germline ends. From germline, CDR1 is MNHEY and CDR2 SVGAGI. The CDR3 spans 12 residues. The CDR3 sequence is CASLGPLGELFF. Here the CDR3 DNA reads TGTGCCAGCTTAGGCCCCTTAGGGGAGCTGTTTTTT.

CDR3 loop: CASSFGTSGEAFF. DNA for the CDR3: TGTGCCAGCAGCTTCGGTACCTCCGGTGAAGCTTTCTTT. The chain joins TRBV7-9 to TRBJ1-1; D gene unclear. Per the germline V gene, CDR1 is SEHNR and CDR2 is FQNEAQ (reference sequence). Trimming cost V 3 bases and J 7 bases, with 12 bases left between them. The CDR3 runs 13 residues.

To note about this clone: Other DNA sequences in this specimen translate into the identical CDR3. The J gene is TRBJ2-7, the V gene TRBV19; a weak D match, TRBD1 (5 bases). CDR3 length equals 12 residues. The ends were cut back, 5 bases at V and 1 base at J, with 6 bases in the middle. Looked up from germline, CDR1 is LNHDA and CDR2 is SQIVND (reference sequence). The CDR3 spells CASSPGSYEQYF. The CDR3 DNA sequence: TGTGCCAGTAGTCCAGGGTCCTACGAGCAGTACTTC.

V and J are TRBV27 and TRBJ1-5; D gene uncertain. V lost 4 bases, J lost 7 bases, and 14 bases lay in between. CDR1 is MNHEY, CDR2 SMNVEV, per germline (reference sequence). The CDR3 spans 14 residues. The DNA of the CDR3 is TGTGCCAGCAGTTGGGATCCGACGGGGCAGCCCCAGCATTTT. This encodes CASSWDPTGQPQHF.

The V and J genes are TRBV19 and TRBJ2-1; 10 bases fit TRBD2. Germline loops: CDR1 LNHDA, CDR2 SQIVND (reference sequence). The CDR3 spans 12 residues. With V trimmed by 11 bases and J by 10 bases, 8 bases remained unmatched. The CDR3 DNA is TGTGCCTGCCAGCGGGAGGGCCTCGAGCAGTTCTTC. Its protein product is CACQREGLEQFF.

The gene calls are TRBV10-1 and TRBJ1-3; D is unresolved. The CDR3 is 13 amino acids. Germline V gene sequence: CDR1 WNHNN, CDR2 SYGVQD (reference sequence). Trimming removed 3 bases from V and 1 base from J, with 4 bases in between. The CDR3 is CASSEGSGNTIYF. The CDR3 DNA reads TGCGCCAGCAGTGAAGGGTCTGGAAACACCATATATTTT.

The DNA for the CDR3 is TGTGCCAGCAGTGAAGGACAGCCGTATCAGCCCCAGCATTTT. Its protein product is CASSEGQPYQPQHF. The J gene is TRBJ1-5, the V gene TRBV6-1; TRBD1 is a possible D gene (5 bases). The germline V and J ends were trimmed by 1 base and 5 bases, with 9 bases remaining between them. Germline V lookup: CDR1 MNHNS, CDR2 SASEGT. This CDR3 region has 14 residues.

The J gene is TRBJ1-1, the V gene TRBV5-5; the D is unclear. Germline V lookup: CDR1 SGHKS, CDR2 YYEKEE (reference sequence). This CDR3 is built from 11 residues. With 4 bases removed from V and 7 bases from J, the gap between germline ends came to 8 bases. CDR3 in DNA: TGTGCCAGCAGCCAGATGTTTGAAGCTTTCTTT. Translation: CASSQMFEAFF.

This rearrangement joins TRBV5-1 to TRBJ2-3, with D possibly matching TRBD1 (6 bases). V gave up 2 bases and J gave up 4 bases, with 20 bases separating them. The CDR3 loop spans 17 amino acids. The germline gives CDR1 SGHRS, CDR2 YFSETQ. The CDR3 region is CASSLAARDNLPDTQYF. The CDR3 nucleotides read TGCGCCAGCAGCTTAGCTGCCCGGGACAACTTGCCAGATACGCAGTATTTT.

V and J are TRBV5-8 and TRBJ1-5; D may be TRBD1 (6 bases). Germline loops: CDR1 SGHTS, CDR2 YDEGEE. The length of the CDR3 is 14 residues. Trimming removed 3 bases from V and 3 bases from J, with 10 bases in between. CDR3 nucleotide sequence: TGTGCCAGCAGCTACGGGACATCCAATCAGCCCCAGCATTTT. It yields the protein CASSYGTSNQPQHF.

The chain employs TRBV4-1 and TRBJ2-1; D is undetermined. The CDR3 spans 16 residues. Between the trimmed V and J ends, which lost 1 base and 5 bases, there was a span of 15 bases. CDR1 and CDR2 (germline): MGHRA, YSYEKL. The chain's CDR3 is CASSQARLDKDNEQFF. CDR3 DNA: TGCGCCAGCAGCCAAGCACGTCTAGATAAAGACAATGAGCAGTTCTTC.

This chain uses TRBV4-1 with TRBJ2-7; 10 positions match TRBD2. Trimming at V came to 4 bases and at J to 4 bases, leaving 16 bases not matched to a gene. CDR3 length equals 18 residues. Looked up from germline, CDR1 is MGHRA and CDR2 is YSYEKL. The CDR3 spells CASSLTRQLAGVVYEQYF. In nucleotides, the CDR3 is TGCGCCAGCAGCCTTACCCGTCAGCTAGCGGGAGTAGTTTACGAGCAGTACTTC.

This clone rates as medium-sized. The V gene is TRBV5-1, the J gene TRBJ2-5, with 10 bases fitting TRBD1. J lost 5 bases, V lost 4 bases, and 20 bases had no gene match. This CDR3 has 19 residues. Germline CDR1 reads SGHRS; CDR2 reads YFSETQ. CDR3 residues: CASSPQMFFGTGVRETQYF. The CDR3 DNA sequence: TGCGCCAGCAGCCCCCAAATGTTCTTCGGGACAGGGGTCCGGGAGACCCAGTACTTC.